This T cell receptor (beta chain) was sequenced in a study of T cells in Graves' hyperthyroidism and ophthalmopathy. Amplified TCR beta CDR3 regions came from RNA transcripts. HTBI primers were the set used in a first-round RT-PCR of the TCR CDR3. One entry per CDR3 protein results from TCRdb running MiXCR on the multiplex PCR reads. The profile covers approximately 700,000 distinct CDR3 sequences, with roughly 15% appearing a single time and approximately 8.4% taken by the ten largest. The germline V and J ends were trimmed by 2 bases and 5 bases, with 7 bases remaining between them. Germline-derived CDR1 and CDR2 are SGHDN and FVKESK. CDR3 length equals 13 residues.

Sequences were obtained from blood. The TCR originated in a man younger than 35 with Graves' hyperthyroidism. The V gene is TRBV14, the J gene TRBJ2-1; no firm D call. The CDR3 is CASSQSWNNEQFF. CDR3 bases: TGTGCCAGCAGCCAATCCTGGAACAATGAGCAGTTCTTC.